Only a few counts were recorded for the clone carrying this TCR beta chain. CDR3 length: 14 residues. Deletions cut 5 bases from V and 2 bases from J, with 13 bases between. Germline V CDR1 and CDR2: SGHTA, FQGTGA. The sample is drawn from a study of cytomegalovirus exposure and HLA in healthy donors. 13 Jbeta primers and 60 Vbeta primers were used for the PCR. As processed by the authors: Unique TCR beta chains totaled around 86 million in a later count, with around 12 million of them shared. Assay: immunoSEQ multiplex PCR; the TCRdb copy retains only in-frame clones and omits some. D and trimming come from the DNA, and the V and J calls and clone size come from that table. The data show about 150,000 clones, about 82% seen once.

Sequencing input: PBMCs. The sequence derives from a male donor in good health and CMV-seronegative. The rearrangement links TRBV7-3 to TRBJ2-7; D is unresolved. CDR3 in amino acids: CASSQYLAPYEQYF. CDR3 nucleotides: TGTGCCAGCAGCCAGTACTTAGCTCCCTACGAGCAGTACTTC.